The 32 T cell receptor beta chains below all came from one sample that was sequenced in a study of breast tumors, draining lymph nodes, adjacent tissues. TCRdb re-called the multiplex PCR reads with MiXCR, one entry per CDR3 protein. The table records 33,000 or so distinct CDR3 sequences, under 80% of them present only once. Sequenced input: breast tumor tissue. Receptors were obtained from a female donor with breast cancer. Some clones in this sample may be carry-over from other donors' samples.

This clonotype qualifies as medium-sized. The chain has TRBV2 and TRBJ2-5; 8 nucleotides line up with TRBD1. The V segment lost 1 base and the J segment 4 bases; nucleotides outside the gene matches: 2. CDR3 length equals 14 residues. Germline CDR1 and CDR2: SNHLY and FYNNEI. CDR3 sequence (DNA): TGTGCCAGCAGTGAAGGACAGGGGCGAGAGACCCAGTACTTC. Its translation: CASSEGQGRETQYF.

This clonotype was recorded a few times. The chain is built from TRBV20-1 and TRBJ1-4, with unresolved D. Per the germline V gene, CDR1 is DFQATT and CDR2 is SNEGSKA (reference sequence). The CDR3 is made up of 14 amino acids. The ends were cut back, 4 bases at V and 7 bases at J, with 16 bases in the middle. The CDR3 nucleotides read TGCAGTGCTATGTGGACCGGAGGAAGTGAAAAACTGTTTTTT. Its translation is CSAMWTGGSEKLFF.

This clonotype was counted ten times or more. The CDR3, as DNA: TGCGCCAGCAGCTACGCTACTACCTCGGCTGAAGCTTTCTTT. It is translated as CASSYATTSAEAFF. J is TRBJ1-1 and V is TRBV4-1; D is unclear. CDR1 and CDR2 from the germline V gene are MGHRA and YSYEKL. The V gene lost 5 bases and the J gene lost 6 bases, with 16 bases spanning the gap. This CDR3 has 14 residues.

The chain couples TRBV20-1 to TRBJ2-1, with TRBD2 identical over 8 bases. CDR1 is DFQATT and CDR2 is SNEGSKA in the germline V gene (reference sequence). The J segment lost 5 bases and the V segment lost 2 bases, leaving 5 bases of the junction unmatched. The CDR3 totals 14 residues. As DNA, the CDR3 is TGCAGTGCTAGATTGCGGGGGGCCAACAATGAGCAGTTCTTC. It is translated as CSARLRGANNEQFF.

J is TRBJ2-7 and V is TRBV20-1; D is unresolved. CDR1 is DFQATT and CDR2 is SNEGSKA in the germline V gene (reference sequence). The CDR3 covers 14 residues. The V gene lost 6 bases and the J gene lost 2 bases, with 17 bases spanning the gap. The CDR3 sequence is CSAPAELTTYEQYF. CDR3 sequence (DNA): TGCAGTGCGCCCGCGGAATTAACAACCTACGAGCAGTACTTC.

The table lists this clonotype with a few counts. The J gene is TRBJ1-6, the V gene TRBV12-3 or TRBV12-4; a weak D match, TRBD1 (5 bases). Trimming removed 6 bases at V and 10 bases at J, with 13 bases between. The CDR3 consists of 13 residues. CDR3 amino acids: CASSGGQRSPLHF. In DNA, the CDR3 is TGTGCCAGCAGCGGGGGTCAGCGGTCACCCCTCCACTTT.

The chain combines TRBV20-1 with TRBJ1-3; no definite D call. This CDR3 has 12 amino acids. The ends were cut back, 6 bases at V and 1 base at J, with 7 bases in the middle. Germline CDR1 DFQATT, CDR2 SNEGSKA (reference sequence). CDR3 protein: CSAFGSGNTIYF. CDR3 DNA: TGCAGTGCATTCGGGTCTGGAAACACCATATATTTT.

The chain uses TRBV5-1 and TRBJ2-1; 10 bases match TRBD2. V was pared by 0 bases and J by 5 bases, with 5 bases of the junction left unmatched. This CDR3 contains 16 residues. CDR1 and CDR2 (germline): SGHRS, YFSETQ. CDR3 amino acids: CASSLARTSGNNEQFF. DNA of the CDR3: TGCGCCAGCAGCTTGGCCCGGACTAGCGGAAACAATGAGCAGTTCTTC.

This clonotype showed up many times. V and J are TRBV12-3 or TRBV12-4 and TRBJ1-1; D gene ambiguous. The CDR3 consists of 11 residues. Trimming pared 7 bases from V and 5 bases from J, leaving 8 bases between. The CDR3 nucleotides are TGTGCCAGCAATAAAGGGACTGAAGCTTTCTTT. This encodes CASNKGTEAFF.

V is TRBV29-1 and J is TRBJ2-7; a weak D match, TRBD1 (5 bases). V lost 4 bases and J lost 7, with 11 bases in between. Germline V gene sequence: CDR1 SQVTM, CDR2 ANQGSEA. The CDR3 sequence is 11 residues long. The CDR3 DNA sequence: TGCAGCGTTGGCAGGGCCGATGAGCAGTACTTC. Residues: CSVGRADEQYF.

This chain uses TRBV16 with TRBJ2-3; 9 bases fit TRBD1. Trimming took 2 bases from V and 0 from J; bases not matched to a gene: 6. Germline CDR1 is KGHSY and CDR2 is FQNENV. The CDR3 length is 17 residues. The chain's CDR3 is CASSQRRDRASTDTQYF. In DNA form, the CDR3 reads TGTGCCAGCAGCCAACGGCGGGACAGGGCGAGCACAGATACGCAGTATTTT.

This clonotype appeared many times. Possible read error: a much larger clone is one base away. The rearrangement links TRBV5-4 to TRBJ2-7; 7 bases fit TRBD1. CDR1 is SGHNT and CDR2 is YYREEE in the germline V gene (reference sequence). With V trimmed by 4 bases and J by 4 bases, 8 bases remained unmatched. The CDR3 extends over 14 amino acids. The DNA for the CDR3 is TGTGCCAGCAGCACCGGACAGGCGGCTTACGAGCAGTACTTC. Amino acids: CASSTGQAAYEQYF.

This clonotype has ten or more counts. CDR3 loop: CASSLRQGGQFF. The CDR3 region has the DNA TGTGCCAGCAGTCTCCGACAGGGAGGGCAGTTCTTC. The chain couples TRBV6-6 to TRBJ2-1; tentatively, D is TRBD1 (7 bases). Trimming removed 5 bases at V and 12 bases at J, with 14 bases between. Per germline, CDR1 MNHNY and CDR2 SVGAGI (reference sequence). The CDR3 length is 12 residues.

This clonotype is judged medium-sized. This rearrangement joins TRBV12-3 or TRBV12-4 to TRBJ1-6; 7 bases are a match to TRBD1. The J segment lost 7 bases and the V segment lost 4 bases, leaving 4 bases of the junction unmatched. This CDR3 spans 14 amino acids. CDR3 region: CASSSRDSNSPLHF. The CDR3 DNA follows: TGTGCCAGCAGTTCCCGGGACAGCAATTCACCCCTCCACTTT.

The chain uses TRBV7-2 and TRBJ2-3; D is undetermined. Germline V gene lookup returns CDR1 SGHTA and CDR2 FQGNSA. V shed 3 bases and J shed 0 bases, with 19 bases lying between them. CDR3 length: 18 amino acids. The chain's CDR3 is CASSLERIFTTSTDTQYF. Here the CDR3 DNA reads TGTGCCAGCAGCTTGGAACGGATATTCACCACTAGCACAGATACGCAGTATTTT.

CDR3 protein: CASSLAGQVNQPQHF. In DNA, the CDR3 is TGTGCCAGCAGCTTGGCGGGACAGGTCAATCAGCCCCAGCATTTT. V is TRBV7-2 and J is TRBJ1-5, with 8 nucleotides matching TRBD1. Trimming removed 3 bases from V and 3 bases from J; junction bases left unmatched: 4. The germline CDR1 and CDR2 sequences are SGHTA and FQGNSA. CDR3 size: 15 residues.

This clonotype was recorded a few times. The chain carries TRBV20-1 and TRBJ1-2, with TRBD1 identical over 9 bases. Germline CDR1 and CDR2: DFQATT and SNEGSKA (reference sequence). The CDR3 totals 13 residues. V was clipped by 6 bases and J by 3 bases; unmatched bases: 5. The CDR3 reads CSALTGGHYGYTF. The CDR3 nucleotides read TGCAGTGCCTTAACAGGGGGCCACTATGGCTACACCTTC.

The chain has TRBV24-1 and TRBJ1-3; maybe TRBD1 (6 bases). Trimming shortened V by 2 bases and J by 2 bases, and 12 bases separated the two germline ends. CDR3 size: 16 residues. The germline CDR1 and CDR2 sequences are KGHDR and SFDVKD. CDR3 nucleotides: TGTGCCACCAGTGATTCGAACAGGGAGGCTGGAAACACCATATATTTT. Translation: CATSDSNREAGNTIYF.

This clonotype was detected ten times or more. A much larger clonotype is one base distant, so this may be a read error. The rearrangement links TRBV3-1 to TRBJ2-7; D not certain. The CDR3 has 14 amino acids. Trimming cost V 4 bases and J 5 bases, with 15 bases left between them. The V gene's germline CDR1 is LGHDT and CDR2 YNNKEL (reference sequence). The CDR3 here is CASSPPTLSDEQYF. The CDR3 DNA reads as TGTGCCAGCAGCCCCCCGACCCTTTCCGACGAGCAGTACTTC.

The rearrangement joins TRBV6-1 to TRBJ1-2; D is unresolved. CDR3 length equals 14 residues. The germline CDR1 and CDR2 sequences are MNHNS and SASEGT. The germline V and J ends were trimmed by 2 bases and 2 bases, with 9 bases remaining between them. Written as DNA, the CDR3 is TGTGCCAGCAGTGAACTCCAACAGAACTATGGCTACACCTTC. Amino acid sequence: CASSELQQNYGYTF.

This clonotype appeared many times. The V call is TRBV7-9, the J call TRBJ2-4; the match to TRBD2 covers 11 bases. Unmatched junction bases numbered 7, after V lost 3 bases and J lost 6 bases. Per germline, CDR1 SEHNR and CDR2 FQNEAQ (reference sequence). This CDR3 has 16 residues. The CDR3 bases are TGTGCCAGCAGCTTTTTTAGCGGGGGGGTCGTAAACATTCAGTACTTC. This codes for CASSFFSGGVVNIQYF.

The chain is built from TRBV12-3 or TRBV12-4 and TRBJ1-6, with TRBD1 as a possible D gene (5 bases). The CDR3 contains 15 residues. Trimming cost V 3 bases and J 5 bases, with 11 bases left between them. The CDR3 loop is CASSFLDSHNSPLHF. The CDR3 DNA is TGTGCCAGCAGTTTCCTCGACAGCCATAATTCACCCCTCCACTTT.

CDR3 protein: CASTATGQETQYF. The CDR3 DNA reads TGTGCCAGCACCGCGACAGGTCAAGAGACCCAGTACTTC. This rearrangement joins TRBV2 to TRBJ2-5, with a possible D match to TRBD1 (6 bases). This CDR3 has 13 residues. Trimming took 7 bases from V and 2 from J, leaving 11 bases between them. Germline CDR1 is SNHLY and CDR2 is FYNNEI.

This clonotype was found many times. The genes are TRBV27 and TRBJ2-1; 14 bases align to TRBD2. This CDR3 contains 14 residues. The V gene end was trimmed by 8 bases and the J gene end by 8 bases; junction bases not matched to a gene: 5. Germline loops: CDR1 MNHEY, CDR2 SMNVEV (reference sequence). The CDR3 sequence: CASGRGLAGDEQFF. CDR3 sequence (DNA): TGTGCCAGCGGGCGGGGACTAGCGGGAGATGAGCAGTTCTTC.

In this sample, this clonotype turned up many times. This could be a read error, since a much larger clone is one nucleotide away. The conserved phenylalanine or tryptophan is not found at the CDR3 terminus, so this likely reflects a read error. The chain recombines TRBV5-1 with TRBJ2-1; D not resolved. Trimming took 4 bases from V and 7 from J, leaving 9 bases between them. Germline CDR1 is SGHRS and CDR2 is YFSETQ. CDR3 length: 12 amino acids. The CDR3 DNA reads TGCGCCAGCAGCAGGGATTGGAATGAGCAGTTCCTC. It translates to CASSRDWNEQFL.

This clonotype occurred many times. A much larger clonotype is one base distant, so this may be a read error. The chain has TRBV5-4 and TRBJ1-2; 7 bases are a match to TRBD1. CDR3 size: 16 residues. CDR1 SGHNT and CDR2 YYREEE come from the germline V gene (reference sequence). The V gene end was trimmed by 4 bases and the J gene end by 2 bases; junction bases not matched to a gene: 11. DNA for the CDR3: TGTGCCAGCAGCGGAGGACAGGCAAGCTCGAACTATGGCTACACCTTC. Protein product: CASSGGQASSNYGYTF.

This clonotype was observed a few times. The J gene is TRBJ1-5, the V gene TRBV13; D ambiguous. Trimming cost V 5 bases and J 6 bases, with 11 bases left between them. The germline V gene has CDR1 PRHDT and CDR2 FYEKMQ (reference sequence). This CDR3 comprises 13 residues. For the CDR3, the DNA is TGTGCCAGCAGCAAGTCGGGAGGTCAGCCCCAGCATTTT. Translated: CASSKSGGQPQHF.

The table lists this clonotype with a few counts. The chain joins TRBV12-5 to TRBJ2-1; D gene ambiguous. There are 13 residues in the CDR3. Germline CDR1 reads LGHNT; CDR2 reads FRNRAP. Trimming cost V 2 bases and J 0 bases, with 2 bases left between them. CDR3 nucleotides: TGTGCTAGTGGTTTGCTCTCCTACAATGAGCAGTTCTTC. Its protein product is CASGLLSYNEQFF.

The genes are TRBV2 and TRBJ1-5; D is perhaps TRBD1 (5 bases). This CDR3 is built from 12 residues. Germline V gene data show CDR1 as SNHLY and CDR2 as FYNNEI. The V end lost 4 bases, the J end lost 11 bases, and 12 bases lay between the germline ends. CDR3 nucleotide sequence: TGTGCCAGCAGTGCAGGGTCCGGGGCCCAGCATTTT. This sequence encodes CASSAGSGAQHF.

This sequence joins TRBV24-1 and TRBJ1-5, with 10 bases aligning to TRBD1. Germline V CDR1 and CDR2: KGHDR, SFDVKD. Unmatched junction bases numbered 8, after V lost 9 bases and J lost 7 bases. CDR3 length: 14 residues. DNA of the CDR3: TGTGCCACCGGAGGGACAGGGGCCGGACAGCCCCAGCATTTT. It specifies CATGGTGAGQPQHF.

This clonotype was detected ten times or more. The V gene is TRBV10-3, the J gene TRBJ2-7; the match to TRBD1 covers 9 bases. Germline values: CDR1 ENHRY, CDR2 SYGVKD. The CDR3 length is 12 residues. J was trimmed by 6 bases and V by 7 bases; bases with no gene match: 4. CDR3 sequence (DNA): TGTGCCATCACCGGACAGGGGCCCGAGCAGTACTTC. Translated: CAITGQGPEQYF.

This clonotype has a count of ten or more. The CDR3 loop reads CASSLGAEKTEAFF. The CDR3 nucleotides are TGTGCCAGCAGCTTAGGGGCGGAGAAAACTGAAGCTTTCTTT. The genes are TRBV7-2 and TRBJ1-1, with no clear D. Germline lookup yields CDR1 SGHTA and CDR2 FQGNSA. Trimming removed 1 base at V and 5 bases at J, with 11 bases between. The CDR3 covers 14 residues.